These 2 T cell receptor beta chains came from one sample sequenced in a study of shared clonotypes between healthy human individuals. Using immunoSEQ multiplex PCR, the repertoire was profiled, and TCRdb retains in-frame clones only, with some absent. The data show 950,000 to 1,300,000 clones, about 74% seen once. Sequencing was carried out using memory CD4+ T cells sorted from blood. Subset here: CD45RA-negative fraction. These receptors all come from a man younger than 30 in good health.

This clone was seen once. It may be a read error: a sequence one base away is much more abundant. V gene TRBV5-1 combines with J gene TRBJ1-2; the D is unclear. Germline V CDR1 and CDR2: SGHRS, YFSETQ. This CDR3 has 12 residues. Trimming took off 0 bases at V and 4 bases at J, with 4 bases between the two ends. The CDR3 region is CASSLGAYGYTF. CDR3 nucleotides: TGCGCCAGCAGCTTGGGGGCCTATGGCTACACCTTC. Full variable domain (outside the CDR3, taken from reference TRBV5-1 and TRBJ1-2): KAGVTQTPRYLIKTRGQQVTLSCSPISGHRSVSWYQQTPGQGLQFLFEYFSETQRNKGNFPGRFSGRQFSNSRSEMNVSTLELGDSALYLCASSLGAYGYTFGSGTRLTVV.

The chain couples TRBV7-9 to TRBJ2-5; 7 bases align to TRBD2. With V trimmed by 5 bases and J by 2 bases, 5 bases remained unmatched. CDR1 SEHNR and CDR2 FQNEAQ come from the germline V gene (reference sequence). The CDR3 spans 14 residues. CDR3 sequence (DNA): TGTGCCAGCAGCCCTACTAGCGTACAAGAGACCCAGTACTTC. Its protein product is CASSPTSVQETQYF.